These T cell receptor beta chains were read from a single sample in a study of T cell changes during pregnancy in multiple sclerosis. Profiled with immunoSEQ multiplex PCR; TCRdb holds only in-frame clones, not every one. The data contain some 40,000 clones, about 92% of them singletons. The sequencing used CD8+ T cells from peripheral blood mononuclear cells, collected before pregnancy. These receptors all come from a female donor with multiple sclerosis, enrolled in a pregnancy study. CDR3s include the opening cysteine and the closing phenylalanine or tryptophan. D genes are given only for firm matches.

TRBJ2-1 TRBD2 TRBV19 CASSISGLAEDGSSYNEQFF TGTGCCAGTAGTATCTCCGGACTAGCGGAAGACGGCAGCTCCTACAATGAGCAGTTCTTC
TRBJ2-3 TRBD2 TRBV27 CASSLLTSGGATDTQYF TGTGCCAGCAGTTTATTAACTAGCGGGGGGGCCACAGATACGCAGTATTTT
TRBJ2-7 - TRBV5-1 CASSPGTQTPFEQYF TGCGCCAGCAGCCCAGGGACACAGACCCCCTTCGAGCAGTACTTC
TRBJ1-2 - TRBV5-5 CASSWTPPQGYGYTF TGTGCCAGCAGCTGGACTCCCCCGCAAGGATATGGCTACACCTTC
TRBJ1-1 - TRBV7-9 CASSFRRGINTEAFF TGTGCCAGCAGCTTCCGGAGGGGTATTAACACTGAAGCTTTCTTT
TRBJ2-7 TRBD1 TRBV28 CASSLAPGQVDSYEQYF TGTGCCAGCAGTTTAGCCCCCGGACAGGTGGATTCCTACGAGCAGTACTTC
TRBJ1-5 - TRBV5-4 CASSLAGSNQPQHF TGTGCCAGCAGCTTAGCAGGGAGCAATCAGCCCCAGCATTTT
TRBJ1-1 - TRBV5-4 CASSYLGSEAFF TGTGCCAGCAGCTACCTCGGGAGTGAAGCTTTCTTT
TRBJ2-3 TRBD2 TRBV6-4 CASSEAGPTDTQYF TGTGCCAGCAGTGAAGCGGGGCCCACAGATACGCAGTATTTT
TRBJ2-5 TRBD2 TRBV4-1 CASSRKEGGRELETQYF TGCGCCAGCAGCCGGAAAGAAGGCGGGAGAGAATTGGAGACCCAGTACTTC
TRBJ2-7 TRBD1 TRBV28 CASSPRTGRILYEQYF TGTGCCAGCAGTCCGAGGACAGGGCGCATTCTGTACGAGCAGTACTTC
TRBJ2-1 - TRBV9 CASSVNNEQFF TGTGCCAGCAGCGTTAACAATGAGCAGTTCTTC
TRBJ1-1 - TRBV27 CASNGGQKAFF TGTGCCAGCAACGGGGGGCAGAAAGCTTTCTTT
TRBJ2-5 - TRBV21-1 CASSDPGQWQETQYF TGTGCCAGCAGCGACCCGGGACAATGGCAAGAGACCCAGTACTTC
TRBJ2-1 - TRBV5-5 CASSPSGPGGNEQFF TGTGCCAGCAGCCCCTCGGGACCCGGGGGTAATGAGCAGTTCTTC
TRBJ2-2 - TRBV19 CASSIGGTLNTGELFF TGTGCCAGTAGTATAGGAGGGACATTGAACACCGGGGAGCTGTTTTTT
TRBJ2-7 TRBD1 TRBV27 CASSPRDRGDEQYF TGTGCCAGCAGCCCACGGGACAGGGGTGACGAGCAGTACTTC
TRBJ2-5 TRBD1 TRBV18 CASGQVQETQYF TGTGCCAGCGGACAGGTACAAGAGACCCAGTACTTC